A single sample gave rise to the 14 T cell receptor beta chains below, sequenced in a study of human T cells and chemical hapten exposure. A single record per CDR3 protein comes from TCRdb applying MiXCR to the RACE reads. The repertoire includes under 65,000 distinct CDR3 sequences, 9.4% of them detected once, and 11% to 15% sits in the top ten. Time point meaning: pre-sensitization, week 0. This sample's treatment: therapeutic diphenylcyclopropenone sensitization with weekly scalp DPC. The input for sequencing was whole blood, taken in connection with sensitization to the hapten diphenylcyclopropenone (DPC). These receptor sequences come from a woman in her thirties or forties with alopecia areata. Some clones in this sample may be carry-over from other donors' samples.

Many counts were recorded for this clonotype. The V gene is TRBV29-1, the J gene TRBJ2-3, with 7 bases that match TRBD1. The CDR3 has 13 amino acids. Germline V gene data show CDR1 as SQVTM and CDR2 as ANQGSEA. The J segment lost 2 bases and the V segment lost 8 bases, leaving 7 bases of the junction unmatched. The CDR3 here is CSYGQENTDTQYF. The CDR3 nucleotides are TGCAGCTACGGACAGGAGAACACAGATACGCAGTATTTT.

This clonotype was observed many times. The chain has TRBV6-1 and TRBJ1-1, with D hard to call. The CDR3 is 14 amino acids. The V end lost 6 bases, the J end lost 0 bases, and 11 bases lay between the germline ends. Germline CDR1 reads MNHNS; CDR2 reads SASEGT. CDR3: CASRLTPVNTEAFF. The DNA for the CDR3 is TGTGCCAGCAGGCTAACACCGGTGAACACTGAAGCTTTCTTT.

The chain carries TRBV7-2 and TRBJ2-5; D may match TRBD1 or TRBD2 (5 bases each). The germline V and J ends were trimmed by 4 bases and 5 bases, with 17 bases remaining between them. CDR1 SGHTA and CDR2 FQGNSA come from the germline V gene. This CDR3 contains 15 residues. The CDR3 spells CASSSNGVPGETQYF. DNA of the CDR3: TGTGCCAGCAGCTCAAACGGGGTCCCAGGGGAGACCCAGTACTTC.

The table lists this clonotype with many counts. The rearrangement uses TRBV19 and TRBJ1-2, with a weak D call TRBD1 (5 bases). Between the trimmed V and J ends, which lost 5 bases and 4 bases, there was a span of 11 bases. The V gene's germline CDR1 is LNHDA and CDR2 SQIVND (reference sequence). The CDR3 loop spans 13 amino acids. DNA for the CDR3: TGTGCCAGTAGTGATTGGGGGGGCTATGGCTACACCTTC. Its translation is CASSDWGGYGYTF.

About this clonotype itself: A clone one base away is much larger, so this may be a read error. The V call is TRBV12-3 or TRBV12-4, the J call TRBJ2-2; D uncertain. The CDR3 covers 14 residues. CDR3 protein: CVSSFQANTGELFF. DNA for the CDR3: TGTGTCAGCAGTTTCCAGGCGAACACCGGGGAGCTGTTTTTT.

The chain carries TRBV4-1 and TRBJ2-6; 7 nucleotides match TRBD1. CDR3 size: 19 residues. V lost 0 bases to trimming and J lost 1 base; unmatched junction nucleotides: 9. The germline V gene has CDR1 MGHRA and CDR2 YSYEKL. CDR3 sequence (DNA): TGCGCCAGCAGCCAAGATGTCAACAGGGGTACGTCTGGGGCCAACGTCCTGACTTTC. Protein product: CASSQDVNRGTSGANVLTF.

This clonotype showed up many times. The rearrangement uses TRBV21-1 and TRBJ1-5. TRBV21-1 is a documented pseudogene. The CDR3 runs to 17 residues. CDR3 protein: CASSTATKKETNQPQHF. The CDR3 nucleotides read TGTGCCAGCAGCACCGCAACCAAAAAGGAGACCAATCAGCCCCAGCATTTT.

J is TRBJ2-3 and V is TRBV9; D possibly uses TRBD1 or TRBD2 (5 bases each). Trimming shortened V by 3 bases and J by 0 bases, and 14 bases separated the two germline ends. The CDR3 has 16 residues. CDR1 is SGDLS, CDR2 YYNGEE, per germline. For the CDR3, the DNA is TGTGCCAGCAGCGAGAGGACCGGGACGAGCACAGATACGCAGTATTTT. Its protein is CASSERTGTSTDTQYF.

This clonotype appeared a few times. The gene calls are TRBV10-3 and TRBJ1-2; 9 bases match TRBD1. This CDR3 region has 13 residues. Trimming took 6 bases from V and 7 from J; bases not matched to a gene: 6. Germline V gives CDR1 ENHRY, CDR2 SYGVKD. This CDR3 is CAISLRDRVGYTF. CDR3 in DNA: TGTGCCATCAGCCTCCGGGACAGGGTTGGCTACACCTTC.

This clonotype came up a few times. The rearrangement joins TRBV6-1 to TRBJ2-7; unclear D gene. The V end lost 2 bases, the J end lost 3 bases, and 14 bases lay between the germline ends. The CDR3 contains 15 residues. The germline V gene has CDR1 MNHNS and CDR2 SASEGT. The CDR3 region has the DNA TGTGCCAGCAGTGAATTGGGTTCCACGCTCTACGAGCAGTACTTC. It codes for CASSELGSTLYEQYF.

This clonotype was recorded at least ten times. The chain uses TRBV4-2 and TRBJ2-7, with D tentatively TRBD2 (5 bases). The germline gives CDR1 LGHNA, CDR2 YNFKEQ. Trimming shortened V by 4 bases and J by 0 bases, and 13 bases separated the two germline ends. The CDR3 is made up of 15 amino acids. In nucleotides, the CDR3 is TGTGCCAGCAGCCCCGGTCGGGGAGACTCCTACGAGCAGTACTTC. It is translated as CASSPGRGDSYEQYF.

Many counts were recorded for this clonotype. The CDR3 DNA is TGTGCCATCAGTGATCCCTCCTACGAGCAGTACTTC. Amino acid sequence: CAISDPSYEQYF. V and J are TRBV10-3 and TRBJ2-7; D gene uncertain. This CDR3 is built from 12 residues. Trimming removed 3 bases from V and 0 bases from J, with 3 bases in between. Germline V gene sequence: CDR1 ENHRY, CDR2 SYGVKD.

The chain employs TRBV2 and TRBJ1-1; tentative D call: TRBD1 (6 bases). The V end was cut by 11 bases, the J end by 4 bases, with 8 bases between. From germline, CDR1 is SNHLY and CDR2 FYNNEI. The CDR3 covers 10 residues. CDR3 loop: CASRGTEAFF. The CDR3 DNA reads TGTGCCTCCAGGGGCACTGAAGCTTTCTTT.

V gene TRBV11-3 combines with J gene TRBJ2-1, with a possible D match to TRBD1 (6 bases). Germline assignment: CDR1 SGHNT and CDR2 YENEEA. V lost 2 bases, J lost 5 bases, and 19 bases lay in between. The CDR3 has 17 amino acids. CDR3 nucleotides: TGTGCCAGCAGCTTAAGCCGCGACAGGTTTCGGGACAATGAGCAGTTCTTC. Translation: CASSLSRDRFRDNEQFF.